This entry concerns a single T cell receptor (beta chain). The data stem from a study of blood T cell repertoires in COVID-19. The CDR3 has 16 residues. CDR1 MNHEY and CDR2 SVGAGI come from the germline V gene. V was clipped by 2 bases and J by 4 bases; unmatched bases: 8. Participants came from some 26 US areas, aged about 18 to 90 years. Clinical histories supplied by participants themselves formed the basis of cohort assignment. Donors in Cohort 3 who had recovered were those with two negative PCRs, healthcare professional clearance, or resolution of their symptoms. In the study's own analysis: Cell counts per sample came from amplifying reference gene primers. Produced via immunoSEQ multiplex PCR; TCRdb's table is partial and in-frame only. V, J and clone size are taken as reported in that table, and D and trimming were inferred from the DNA itself. Of hundreds of thousands of clones listed, roughly 89% are singletons.

The receptor comes from a middle-aged man who had recovered from COVID-19. Sample: PBMCs or T cells enriched from blood (not recorded which). The chain uses TRBV6-5 and TRBJ2-7, with 10 bases that match TRBD2. CDR3 sequence: CASSYEMLAGVYEQYF. The CDR3 nucleotides read TGTGCCAGCAGTTACGAGATGCTAGCGGGGGTTTACGAGCAGTACTTC.